Below, one T cell receptor (beta chain) is given with its context. Its antigen is undetermined. It was second doses at about 4 or about 12 weeks that were pooled. The sample originates from a study of T cell responses to AZD1222 COVID-19 vaccine. Study-level points and caveats: At baseline, seropositivity was found in only six or seven AZD1222 recipients. Repertoires were collected only later (after the peak T cell response had occurred). Spike-specific TCR breadth and depth were elevated following two AZD1222 doses.

Germline V lookup: CDR1 GTSNPN, CDR2 SVGIG (reference sequence). Unmatched junction bases numbered 7, after V lost 3 bases and J lost 11 bases. The CDR3 sequence is 13 residues long. Measured with immunoSEQ multiplex PCR; TCRdb has only the in-frame clones, and not every one. This table holds tens of thousands of clones, 80% to 90% found once. The sequences come from peripheral blood, collected 28 days after the second AZD1222 dose. The receptor was isolated from an adult who received the AZD1222 COVID-19 vaccine. This chain connects TRBV30 to TRBJ1-4; 9 bases agree with TRBD1. The CDR3 bases are TGTGCCTGGAGGGGGACAGGGAGAGGGAAACTGTTTTTT. Translated: CAWRGTGRGKLFF.